The present T cell receptor (beta chain) was sequenced within a study of human T cells and chemical hapten exposure. Germline CDR1 is SEHNR and CDR2 is FQNEAQ (reference sequence). The V end lost 4 bases, the J end lost 7 bases, and 14 bases lay between the germline ends. The length of the CDR3 is 13 residues. This clonotype appeared many times. Its matching antigen is unknown. Time point defined: patch test 1, 2 weeks after DPC sensitization. Treatment noted: therapeutic diphenylcyclopropenone sensitization with weekly scalp DPC. Notes on the study in general: Alopecia affected the donors, so their immune response may differ from healthy people's. In the PT1 data, expanded TCR counts showed a positive correlation with patch test score.

Each CDR3 protein gets one entry after TCRdb re-called the RACE reads with MiXCR. The sample lists about 100,000 distinct CDR3 sequences; approximately 10% were seen once. This clonotype was obtained from a woman in her forties with alopecia areata. Some clones in this sample may be carry-over from other donors' samples. This sequence joins TRBV7-9 and TRBJ2-7; possible D gene TRBD1, 5 bases. Sequenced here: whole blood, sampled in connection with sensitization to the hapten diphenylcyclopropenone (DPC). The CDR3 DNA is TGTGCCAGCAGCTGGGGCAGGGATGGGGAGCAGTACTTC. This encodes CASSWGRDGEQYF.